This is a list of T cell receptor beta chains from one sample in a study of T cell responses to AZD1222 COVID-19 vaccine. The table came from immunoSEQ multiplex PCR; TCRdb's copy has only in-frame clones and leaves some out. There are 120,000 or so clones in the sample; 80% to 95% occur only once, and 7.9% lies in the top ten. The source was peripheral blood, collected 28 days after the second AZD1222 dose. The receptors derive from an adult who received the AZD1222 COVID-19 vaccine. The CDR3 runs from the conserved cysteine through the conserved F or W.

v_call	j_call	cdr3_aa
TRBV19	TRBJ1-2	CASRRQGEGSSGYTF
TRBV28	TRBJ1-4	CASSEGPGPNEKLFF
TRBV6-5	TRBJ1-5	CASSTTNQPQHF
TRBV15	TRBJ2-1	CATSRDRQGKGEQFF
TRBV10-3	TRBJ2-5	CAISESRGTSGGETQYF
TRBV9	TRBJ1-2	CASSLGDALFYGYTF
TRBV28	TRBJ1-6	CASSAGANNSPLHF
TRBV29-1	TRBJ1-4	CSVQGEVEKLFF
TRBV15	TRBJ2-2	CATSRDHTGELFF
TRBV5-8	TRBJ2-1	CASSRGESSYNEQFF
TRBV28	TRBJ1-5	CASSFHWGGSSNQPQHF
TRBV19	TRBJ2-1	CASSIRSIYNEQFF
TRBV4-1	TRBJ2-1	CASSQSGGRDLVVDEQFF
TRBV29-1	TRBJ1-3	CSVFDRGTNTIYF
TRBV18	TRBJ1-3	CASSRGQGYTIYF
TRBV28	TRBJ1-4	CASSFGGMHEKLFF
TRBV6-5	TRBJ1-5	CASQRGAGNQPQHF
TRBV7-8	TRBJ2-5	CASSLAQQETQYF
TRBV5-1	TRBJ2-5	CASSPRDRGLETQYF
TRBV19	TRBJ2-7	CASSIDPSGPYEQYF
TRBV18	TRBJ1-2	CASSPPEGLYGYTF
TRBV7-9	TRBJ1-2	CASTSLDFGYTF
TRBV28	TRBJ2-3	CASSEQGASADTQYF
TRBV6-1	TRBJ1-1	CASSEPSGIRTEAFF
TRBV2	TRBJ2-7	CASSEDHQTRGHTYEQYF
TRBV6-1	TRBJ1-5	CASSGRAAYSNQPQHF
TRBV6-5	TRBJ2-1	CASSYSGGDNEQFF
TRBV7-2	TRBJ2-5	CASSFGGGQLGIETQYF
TRBV11-1	TRBJ1-2	CASSLTGTQNYGYTF
TRBV2	TRBJ1-2	CASSVVAGYTF
TRBV11-2	TRBJ2-1	CASSLVGGHSEFF
TRBV28	TRBJ2-7	CASSFRVSSYEQYF
TRBV6-5	TRBJ1-1	CASTQNTEAFF
TRBV20-1	TRBJ1-2	CSAIRTGDYTF
TRBV18	TRBJ1-6	CASSPTSGEGSPLHF
TRBV3-1/TRBV3-2	TRBJ2-3	CASSPRGGPQDTQYF
TRBV6-1	TRBJ1-4	CASGDRTGEKLFF
TRBV11-3	TRBJ2-2	CASSLQRGPTTDTGELFF
TRBV28	TRBJ1-3	CASTGQVGNTIYF
TRBV4-1	TRBJ1-2	CASSQFDRNYGYTF
TRBV6-1	TRBJ1-5	CASSEVWGVSNQPQHF
TRBV27	TRBJ2-7	CASSWDRSSYEQYF
TRBV18	TRBJ2-2	CASSLLTGELFF
TRBV7-2	TRBJ1-2	CASSSLDRTGSGYTF
TRBV5-1	TRBJ2-3	CASSLGDYPDTQYF
TRBV9	TRBJ2-1	CASSVEGASGSSTYNEQFF
TRBV28	TRBJ2-5	CASSSERDRFERTIYQETQYF
TRBV12-3/TRBV12-4	TRBJ1-2	CASSLDGTAGYTF
TRBV28	TRBJ1-1	CASSLVVFGTNTEAFF
TRBV29-1	TRBJ1-1	CSVEVLLNPEAFF
TRBV5-8	TRBJ2-7	CASSRRTNSYEQYF
TRBV7-8	TRBJ1-6	CASSLVSGILYNSPLHF
TRBV13	TRBJ2-3	CASSSAGGTDTQYF
TRBV5-5	TRBJ2-7	CASSLLTGRGNEQYF
TRBV3-1/TRBV3-2	TRBJ2-2	CASSPPWGTGELFF
TRBV24-1	TRBJ2-1	CATSAHYNEQFF